This paragraph covers one TCR beta chain sequence. Its antigen target is currently unknown. Base qualities are not at hand, and no much larger clone is one base apart. Via the germline V gene, CDR1 is SGHVS and CDR2 FQNEAQ. The CDR3, from cysteine to phenylalanine, totals 14 residues. The DNA shown is the 42-base CDR3, in frame from base 1. V loses 3 bases of germline sequence and J loses 1 base, and the interval between the two ends is 8 bases. The method was the immunoSEQ multiplex PCR assay. The table comes from immuneACCESS by way of TCRdb, which keeps in-frame sequences with V and J called. Part of the clones is missing from these tables; in studies checked, under half for an unresolved V gene and the rest for unknown reasons. The sample yields approximately 12,000 clones; 90% were counted once. In total, the top ten clones hold roughly 2.6% of the sample. The data derive from a study of chemoradiotherapy in HPV16-positive cancers (dated by TCRdb to between 2021 and 2024). Context from the whole study: Using functional T-cell assays on cells from two HPV16-positive patients, the researchers defined candidate HPV-specific T-cell clones and common TCR motifs. TCR repertoires from around 80 patients with HPV-related cancers were then used to track the candidate HPV-specific TCRs and motifs. The study asked whether T-cell immunity to the HPV oncoproteins E6 and E7 changes during chemoradiotherapy and whether this immunity affects survival. Overall study outcomes, separate from this receptor: Expansion of candidate HPV-specific clones and E7-related TCR motifs was observed in the tumor microenvironment during treatment, whereas no such expansion was observed for non-HPV-specific T cells. In HPV16-positive patients, expansion of HPV-responsive T cells during chemoradiotherapy was found to be associated with improved recurrence-free survival. Only two HPV16-positive patients were used to derive the functional definition of HPV-specific T cells, and the survival association was reported for HPV16-positive patients.

Because repertoires were sampled repeatedly during chemoradiotherapy, clonal expansion in the tumor microenvironment could be followed. The sample here was taken from a patient who underwent chemoradiotherapy. This chain joins TRBV7-8 to TRBJ2-3, with TRBD2 as a weak D call on 5 bases. The origin of this receptor is a human donor with HPV-associated anogenital cancer. For the CDR3, the sequence is CASSFSGGTDTQYF. The nucleotides are TGTGCCAGCAGCTTCAGCGGCGGCACAGATACGCAGTATTTT.